This TCR beta chain derives from a study of CD8 T cells in ankylosing spondylitis (dated by TCRdb to about 2017). Context from the whole study: To find TCR variants linked to disease, the study profiled T cell receptor beta repertoires in ankylosing spondylitis patients and healthy donors. The full study cohort was made up of about two dozen ankylosing spondylitis patients and 108 healthy donors. Peripheral blood was sampled, and synovial fluid was additionally collected from ankylosing spondylitis patients. Here is what the overall study found, with its caveats: Some motif variants were previously reported in synovial fluid and blood of reactive arthritis patients, suggesting common disease-initiation mechanisms. Significant enrichment of the disease-linked clones was reported in matched synovial fluid samples from ankylosing spondylitis patients. In peripheral blood, the disease-linked clones were found at relatively low frequencies and had a CD8+ phenotype. Blood from ankylosing spondylitis patients appeared to be characterized by a TCR beta motif composed of 7 to 9 highly homologous amino acid variants.

As encoded in the germline V gene, CDR1 is MDHEN while CDR2 is SYDVKM. V is cut by 4 bases and J by 0 bases, and the space between the germline ends is 9 bases. Counted from cysteine to phenylalanine, this CDR3 has 15 amino acids. CDR3 DNA only is kept here, 45 bases in frame from base 1. This clonotype appeared a few times. Its specific antigen is unknown. Per-base qualities were not stored, and no clone one base away is much larger. Reads for this sample came from an Illumina HiSeq 2500. TCR beta libraries were prepared by quantitative 5'-RACE with molecular barcodes. The paper's processing steps were these. Disease-linked TCR variants were identified with a new computational method built on a probabilistic model of VDJ rearrangement. TCRdb trimmed the raw reads at Q25, called clones with MiXCR and kept productive beta chains. Identical CDR3 proteins give one entry, which carries the most common genes and DNA. What appears here as the V and J calls and clone size reflects TCRdb's work, not the paper's. Across this sample there are 350,000 to 450,000 distinct CDR3 sequences, with more than 20% seen only once. Jointly, the top ten make up around 13% of the sample.

This clonotype originated in a male donor with ankylosing spondylitis or in good health (not recorded which). The rearrangement combines TRBV28 with TRBJ2-2; a weak D assignment points to TRBD2 (6 bases agree). Sequenced input: blood, either unsorted or a sorted T cell fraction (not recorded which). The CDR3 protein is CASSSVAANTGELFF. The DNA sequence follows: TGTGCCAGCAGTTCAGTAGCGGCGAACACCGGGGAGCTGTTTTTT. The entire variable domain, with the stretches around the CDR3 drawn from the reference TRBV28 and TRBJ2-2 proteins, is DVKVTQSSRYLVKRTGEKVFLECVQDMDHENMFWYRQDPGLGLRLIYFSYDVKMKEKGDIPEGYSVSREKKERFSLILESASTNQTSMYLCASSSVAANTGELFFGEGSRLTVL.